The 28 T cell receptor beta chains in this list originate from one sample, sequenced in a study of blood T cell repertoires in COVID-19. This table comes from immunoSEQ multiplex PCR, and its TCRdb copy is limited to in-frame clones, with some not included. In the table there are about 140,000 clones, roughly 80% of which are singletons. Sequenced sample: peripheral blood. All receptors derive from a woman aged 50 to 60 with active or convalescent COVID-19.

This clone was seen a few times. This chain connects TRBV30 to TRBJ1-3, with D unresolved. This CDR3 has 13 amino acids. Trimming took off 3 bases at V and 0 bases at J, with 6 bases between the two ends. The germline gives CDR1 GTSNPN, CDR2 SVGIG (reference sequence). The CDR3 is CAWRDFSGNTIYF. Written as DNA, the CDR3 is TGTGCCTGGAGGGACTTCTCTGGAAACACCATATATTTT. Complete variable domain (other parts from reference TRBV30 and TRBJ1-3): SQTIHQWPATLVQPVGSPLSLECTVEGTSNPNLYWYRQAAGRGLQLLFYSVGIGQISSEVPQNLSASRPQDRQFILSSKKLLLSDSGFYLCAWRDFSGNTIYFGEGSWLTVV.

V gene TRBV3-1 (or the pseudogene TRBV3-2) combines with J gene TRBJ2-1; the match to TRBD2 covers 9 bases. This CDR3 comprises 15 residues. V dropped 3 bases and J dropped 7; count of bases not matched to a gene: 7. Germline CDR1 reads LGHDT; CDR2 reads YNNKEL (reference sequence). The DNA of the CDR3 is TGTGCCAGCAGCCAGCGGGGGGGCCCCACTAATGAGCAGTTCTTC. It encodes CASSQRGGPTNEQFF.

V is TRBV6-5 and J is TRBJ2-7, with 10 nucleotides matching TRBD1. Looked up from germline, CDR1 is MNHEY and CDR2 is SVGAGI. The CDR3 is 14 amino acids. J was trimmed by 6 bases and V by 5 bases; bases with no gene match: 7. CDR3 in amino acids: CASSRDRGWAEQYF. The DNA of the CDR3 is TGTGCCAGCAGTAGGGACAGGGGATGGGCCGAGCAGTACTTC.

The rearrangement links TRBV14 to TRBJ1-2; D ambiguous. CDR1 and CDR2 (germline): SGHDN, FVKESK. The V and J ends lost 0 bases and 7 bases respectively, with 12 bases between them. This CDR3 spans 14 amino acids. CDR3 residues: CASSQDFRVGGYTF. CDR3 in DNA: TGTGCCAGCAGCCAAGATTTTCGGGTGGGTGGCTACACCTTC.

The rearrangement uses TRBV11-2 and TRBJ1-4; 10 nucleotides align to TRBD1. CDR1 is SGHAT and CDR2 is FQNNGV in the germline V gene. CDR3 length: 19 residues. The ends lost 3 bases at V and 0 bases at J; junction bases unmatched: 10. The CDR3 DNA is TGTGCCAGCAGCTTCGGGGTTAGGGGGACAGGGGCAACTAATGAAAAACTGTTTTTT. Its protein product is CASSFGVRGTGATNEKLFF.

In its sample, this clone was seen once. V usage is TRBV6-6 and J usage is TRBJ2-5, with no clear D. The CDR3 contains 16 residues. Trimming shortened V by 0 bases and J by 4 bases, and 15 bases separated the two germline ends. Germline values: CDR1 MNHNY, CDR2 SVGAGI (reference sequence). The DNA of the CDR3 is TGTGCCAGCAGTTACTCGATTGCAGACTTTGGAGAGACCCAGTACTTC. Protein sequence: CASSYSIADFGETQYF.

This clone has only a few counts. The rearrangement joins TRBV27 to TRBJ1-1; the match to TRBD1 covers 7 bases. Trimming at V came to 5 bases and at J to 0 bases, leaving 6 bases not matched to a gene. Germline V gene lookup returns CDR1 MNHEY and CDR2 SMNVEV (reference sequence). CDR3 size: 15 residues. The CDR3 sequence is CASSQTGQLNTEAFF. The CDR3, as DNA: TGTGCCAGCAGTCAGACGGGACAGCTGAACACTGAAGCTTTCTTT.

This sequence joins TRBV3-1 (or the pseudogene TRBV3-2) and TRBJ1-2; D gene uncertain. The CDR3 is 12 residues long. The ends were cut back, 1 base at V and 7 bases at J, with 7 bases in the middle. In germline, CDR1 is LGHDT, CDR2 YNNKEL (reference sequence). The CDR3 region is CASSQGTFGYTF. The CDR3 DNA sequence: TGTGCCAGCAGCCAAGGGACTTTTGGCTACACCTTC.

V and J are TRBV6-2 or TRBV6-3 and TRBJ1-2; TRBD1 agrees at 8 bases. Unmatched junction bases numbered 10, after V lost 0 bases and J lost 4 bases. CDR3 length: 17 amino acids. CDR1 is MNHEY and CDR2 is SVGEGT in the germline V gene. CDR3 sequence: CASSYSIRAGGTYGYTF. The CDR3 DNA reads TGTGCCAGCAGTTACTCAATCCGGGCAGGGGGCACCTATGGCTACACCTTC.

The rearrangement joins TRBV9 to TRBJ2-2, with D uncertain. CDR1 is SGDLS, CDR2 YYNGEE, per germline. The CDR3 totals 18 residues. The ends were cut back, 4 bases at V and 2 bases at J, with 21 bases in the middle. The CDR3, as DNA: TGTGCCAGCAGCTCCAGCAGCGTTGACCGCCTTAACACCGGGGAGCTGTTTTTT. It codes for CASSSSSVDRLNTGELFF.

The chain employs TRBV27 and TRBJ2-1; D is possibly TRBD2 (6 bases). The CDR3 spans 15 residues. Looked up from germline, CDR1 is MNHEY and CDR2 is SMNVEV (reference sequence). V was trimmed by 3 bases and J by 4 bases, leaving 13 bases between them. The CDR3 protein is CASSLGGGLYNEQFF. CDR3 nucleotides: TGTGCCAGCAGTTTGGGTGGGGGACTTTACAATGAGCAGTTCTTC.

The rearrangement uses TRBV5-1 and TRBJ2-1; maybe TRBD2 (6 bases). The CDR3 covers 14 residues. Trimming stripped 4 bases from V and 3 bases from J, with 11 bases between. Germline loops: CDR1 SGHRS, CDR2 YFSETQ. The CDR3, as DNA: TGCGCCAGCAGCCCAACGACTAGCTACAATGAGCAGTTCTTC. Residues: CASSPTTSYNEQFF.

The gene calls are TRBV30 and TRBJ2-7, with 9 positions matching TRBD1. The CDR3 has 12 amino acids. CDR1 is GTSNPN and CDR2 is SVGIG in the germline V gene (reference sequence). V shed 5 bases and J 5 bases; nucleotides not matched to a gene: 4. The CDR3 DNA reads as TGTGCCTGGGGACAGGGGACAAACGAGCAGTACTTC. Its translation: CAWGQGTNEQYF.

In this sample, this clone turned up many times. This chain joins TRBV3-1 (or the pseudogene TRBV3-2) and TRBJ2-6; 10 bases match TRBD2. V trimming: 0 bases; J trimming: 4 bases; junction bases outside the gene matches: 15. Germline V gene data show CDR1 as LGHDT and CDR2 as YNNKEL (reference sequence). This CDR3 has 21 amino acids. CDR3 bases: TGTGCCAGCAGCCAAGATCTACCTAGCGGGAGAACTGTTTCCGGGGCCAACGTCCTGACTTTC. Its translation is CASSQDLPSGRTVSGANVLTF.

This clone was counted a few times. The chain employs TRBV9 and TRBJ2-3; TRBD2 aligns across 13 bases. Losses at the gene ends were 3 bases for V and 3 bases for J; bases not matched to a gene: 1. The CDR3 is 15 residues long. Germline values: CDR1 SGDLS, CDR2 YYNGEE. The CDR3 sequence: CASSATSGRTDTQYF. The CDR3 region has the DNA TGTGCCAGCAGCGCGACTAGCGGGAGGACAGATACGCAGTATTTT.

The CDR3 DNA reads TGTGCCAGCAGCCTAACCAGACCCGGACTAGCGGGGGTCACAGATACGCAGTATTTT. It yields the protein CASSLTRPGLAGVTDTQYF. V usage is TRBV7-2 and J usage is TRBJ2-3; 13 positions match TRBD2. Germline-derived CDR1 and CDR2 are SGHTA and FQGNSA. V shed 5 bases, J shed 2 bases, and the junction held 13 bases outside the gene matches. This CDR3 region has 19 residues. Filled out from reference TRBV7-2 and TRBJ2-3, the complete variable domain reads GAGVSQSPSNKVTEKGKDVELRCDPISGHTALYWYRQSLGQGLEFLIYFQGNSAPDKSGLPSDRFSAERTGGSVSTLTIQRTQQEDSAVYLCASSLTRPGLAGVTDTQYFGPGTRLTVL.

Here the CDR3 reads CASSYQGTHGYTF. CDR3 in DNA: TGTGCCAGCAGTTATCAGGGCACTCATGGCTACACCTTC. This sequence joins TRBV11-2 and TRBJ1-2; maybe TRBD1 (5 bases). Germline V CDR1 and CDR2: SGHAT, FQNNGV. The CDR3 length is 13 residues. V was cut by 6 bases and J by 6 bases, with 14 bases left in between. Using reference TRBV11-2 and TRBJ1-2 for the parts outside the CDR3, the full variable domain is EAGVAQSPRYKIIEKRQSVAFWCNPISGHATLYWYQQILGQGPKLLIQFQNNGVVDDSQLPKDRFSAERLKGVDSTLKIQPAKLEDSAVYLCASSYQGTHGYTFGSGTRLTVV.

CDR3 nucleotides: TGTGCCAGCAGCTTATATGGCAGGGGCTACGAGCAGTACTTC. This gives the protein CASSLYGRGYEQYF. The chain combines TRBV7-6 with TRBJ2-7; a weak D match, TRBD1 (6 bases). V gave up 2 bases and J gave up 3 bases, with 11 bases separating them. The CDR3 totals 14 residues. The V gene's germline CDR1 is SGHVS and CDR2 FNYEAQ.

The chain has TRBV27 and TRBJ1-5; a possible D gene is TRBD1 (5 bases). The germline V gene encodes CDR1 MNHEY and CDR2 SMNVEV (reference sequence). CDR3 length equals 15 residues. Between the trimmed V and J ends, which lost 3 bases and 2 bases, there was a span of 11 bases. The CDR3 DNA reads as TGTGCCAGCAGTTTCCACGGGGGAGGCAATCAGCCCCAGCATTTT. Its protein is CASSFHGGGNQPQHF.

V gene TRBV7-2 combines with J gene TRBJ2-2; D possibly corresponds to TRBD2 (5 bases). Trimming shortened V by 6 bases and J by 3 bases, and 11 bases separated the two germline ends. CDR3 length: 14 amino acids. Germline values: CDR1 SGHTA, CDR2 FQGNSA. Written as DNA, the CDR3 is TGTGCCAGCAGTTGGCAGGACTACACCGGGGAGCTGTTTTTT. Its translation: CASSWQDYTGELFF.

The V gene is TRBV12-2, the J gene TRBJ2-7; no DNA check was done on the table's D call, TRBD1. TRBV12-2 constitutes a pseudogene. The CDR3 runs to 17 residues. As DNA, the CDR3 is TGTGCAAGTCGCTTAGGAAATCCGGGACAGGGGATCGACGAGCAGTACTTC. Translating gives CASRLGNPGQGIDEQYF.

This chain links TRBV28 with TRBJ2-7; 7 bases line up with TRBD1. Unmatched junction bases numbered 9, after V lost 7 bases and J lost 0 bases. Per germline, CDR1 MDHEN and CDR2 SYDVKM. The CDR3 loop spans 15 amino acids. The CDR3 region has the DNA TGTGCCAGCACCACTGCCGGGACAGCCTCCTACGAGCAGTACTTC. It specifies CASTTAGTASYEQYF.

The chain is built from TRBV7-3 and TRBJ2-1; 9 bases agree with TRBD2. The germline V gene has CDR1 SGHTA and CDR2 FQGTGA. This CDR3 is built from 15 residues. Germline trimming cut 5 bases from V and 5 bases from J; bases unmatched to any gene: 7. The CDR3 protein is CASSLSGGGNNEQFF. CDR3 DNA: TGTGCCAGCAGCCTTAGCGGGGGAGGGAACAATGAGCAGTTCTTC.

V and J are TRBV13 and TRBJ2-3; possibly TRBD2 for D (6 bases). The V gene's germline CDR1 is PRHDT and CDR2 FYEKMQ (reference sequence). CDR3 length: 15 residues. The V end was cut by 5 bases, the J end by 2 bases, with 14 bases between. For the CDR3, the DNA is TGTGCCAGCAGCCGCGGAGCGGGTCCCACAGATACGCAGTATTTT. Amino acids: CASSRGAGPTDTQYF.

In DNA, the CDR3 is TGTGCCAGCAGCTACAATAGAGCAGGGGGGAAACCATCCTACAATGAGCAGTTCTTC. It specifies CASSYNRAGGKPSYNEQFF. The V gene is TRBV5-8, the J gene TRBJ2-1; the D gene is possibly TRBD1 (7 bases). Germline V gives CDR1 SGHTS, CDR2 YDEGEE. Trimming cost V 3 bases and J 1 base, with 23 bases left between them. This CDR3 is built from 19 residues.

The V call is TRBV5-6, the J call TRBJ2-3; 11 bases line up with TRBD2. The CDR3 is 15 residues long. The trim removed 3 bases at V and 4 bases at J, leaving 4 bases unmatched. Germline V lookup: CDR1 SGHDT, CDR2 YYEEEE. In nucleotides, the CDR3 is TGTGCCAGCAGCTCGCTAGCGGGGGGTGCAGATACGCAGTATTTT. It is translated as CASSSLAGGADTQYF.

The chain is built from TRBV19 and TRBJ1-5; 7 nucleotides align to TRBD1. Losses at the gene ends were 3 bases for V and 0 bases for J; bases not matched to a gene: 5. The CDR3 sequence is 16 residues long. Germline-derived CDR1 and CDR2 are LNHDA and SQIVND (reference sequence). CDR3 in amino acids: CASSIPTGYSNQPQHF. The CDR3 coding sequence is TGTGCCAGTAGTATCCCGACAGGGTATAGCAATCAGCCCCAGCATTTT.

The V and J genes are TRBV6-1 and TRBJ1-2; D is possibly TRBD1 (6 bases). Germline V CDR1 and CDR2: MNHNS, SASEGT. CDR3 size: 12 residues. With 11 bases removed from V and 1 base from J, the gap between germline ends came to 11 bases. This CDR3 is CAHRDYNYGYTF. The DNA of the CDR3 is TGTGCCCACAGGGACTATAACTATGGCTACACCTTC.